The entry below gives a single TCR beta chain sequence along with its context. The antigen it binds to is not known. Relative to the germline gene, one junction end is altered; a read error may explain this. The library was built by means of the immunoSEQ multiplex PCR assay. For the multiplex PCR, a mixture combining 60 forward primers for TCR Vbeta segments and 13 reverse primers for TCR Jbeta segments was used. Amplification of the CDR3 region of rearranged TCR beta genes was performed with a multiplex PCR assay on genomic DNA. The Illumina HiSeq System was used to sequence the amplified TCR beta libraries as 87-base-pair reads. The authors' analysis ran thus. A later analysis counted approximately 76 million unique TCR beta chains across the roughly 700 repertoires, and approximately 11 million of these chains were shared by at least two donors. A nearest-neighbor algorithm error-corrected the raw reads and collapsed the reads into unique sequences, merging closely related sequences to remove PCR and sequencing errors. To assign V, D and J gene segments, CDR3 sequences were aligned to IMGT reference sequences. For a sequence to be retained, a match of at least six nucleotides was required to both a V gene segment and a J gene segment. A rearrangement counted as productive if the CDR3 had no stop codons and remained in frame with V and J, and every other rearrangement counted as non-productive. CDR3 was defined by IMGT convention, running from the second conserved V-encoded cysteine to the conserved J-encoded phenylalanine. In an earlier analysis of roughly 610 of the donors, sequences lacking an unambiguous match to a single V gene segment were excluded. An earlier analysis of several hundred of the donors called V segments functional above 56.7% productive rearrangements and segregating when the between-donor standard deviation exceeded 5%. To diagnose cytomegalovirus status from the catalog of TCR beta chain sequences, a statistical classification framework was built. In a later analysis, V and J genes were assigned by comparing TCR nucleotide sequences against IMGT/GENE-DB human TR gene sequences. In a later analysis, CDR3 sequences and most-parsimonious VDJ recombination scenarios were assigned using the TCRdist pipeline. In a later analysis, each TCR beta chain was defined by its CDR3 amino acid sequence together with its V-gene family, and reads without a unique V-gene family were excluded. As a way to deal with suspected cross-contamination and a sequencing artifact, a later analysis dropped 450 to 600 nucleotide sequences that were highly shared and had low generation probability. A later analysis calculated a clonal expansion index for each public chain from normalized within-repertoire ranks of inferred template counts. A later analysis computed generation probabilities with a VDJ recombination model fitted to out-of-frame rearrangements, and checked the results against IGoR. In a later analysis, hypergeometric tests were used to score TCR-TCR, TCR-HLA and TCR-CMV co-occurrence, with a repertoire-size bias correction applied to TCR pairs. A later analysis estimated false discovery rates by permuting HLA or CMV assignments 20 times. In a later analysis, co-occurring TCRs were grouped using DBSCAN, and TCRdist sequence similarity was added for clustering within HLA-allele-positive subsets. Repertoires with fewer than 30,000 or more than 120,000 public chains, plus five repertoires with anomalous nucleotide sharing, were excluded from co-occurrence clustering. Sourced from immuneACCESS, this table was stored by TCRdb with only in-frame sequences that have V and J called. A share of the clones is absent; for the studies checked, an unresolved V gene accounts for under half, and the remainder has no known explanation. V and J calls and clone size come straight from that table; D and trimming were deduced from the DNA. The sample table holds around 190,000 clones, of which around 77% were seen once. The ten top clones hold about 2.4% of the sample.

This sample is drawn from a study of cytomegalovirus exposure and HLA in healthy donors (TCRdb year 2017). Regarding the research as a whole: An earlier analysis of some 620 of the donors reported about 260 Gb of sequence data and around 120 million unique TCR beta sequences obtained from about 200 million T cells. Around 320 gigabases of sequencing data and around 87 million unique TCR sequences were included in an early release covering about 620 HLA-typed donors. Of the roughly 420 genotyped donors, less than 85% were placed in the genetic ancestry cluster associated with self-reported Caucasian donors. The aim of the study was to test whether cataloging public T cell receptors could identify signatures of past pathogen exposure. The study used immunosequencing to profile the T cell repertoires of under 700 subjects and linked those repertoires to cytomegalovirus serostatus. In addition to the first cohort of 666 subjects, a separate validation cohort of 120 different subjects was used. To predict cytomegalovirus infection status, the study brought together high-throughput TCR immunosequencing, statistical association of individual TCRs with disease status, and machine learning. In a later analysis, previously published TCR beta repertoires from several hundred donors were re-analyzed and high-resolution HLA genotyping was added so that TCR occurrence patterns could be studied. Rather than drawing on any new phenotypic data, the later analysis identified candidate immune exposures from TCR beta sequences and the way those sequences occurred across donors. In an earlier analysis of 500 to 650 of the donors, high-throughput TCR beta sequencing was used to judge whether each TCR beta V gene segment behaved as functional or pseudogenic. Donor age, sex, ethnicity and CMV serostatus were compiled alongside the repertoire data. A later genetic analysis took genome-wide SNP genotypes for about 55% of the 666 donors and used that subset as a discovery cohort. All discovery cohort repertoires had been generated on a single sequencing platform. HLA typing included class I and class II loci at four-digit resolution. Typing coverage differed by locus: A, B, C, DRB1 and DQB1 were typed in about 620-630 donors, DQA1 in 522, DPA1 in around 610, and DPB1 in around 490. Roughly five DR-DQ haplotypes were handled as single units for association and clustering, since linkage in the cohort was strong. Among some 400 genotyped donors of the cohort, an average of roughly 230,000 unique TCR beta nucleotide sequences was sequenced per donor, of which 15% to 20% were non-productive. Overall results and qualifications from the work: A later genetic analysis associated a missense DCLRE1C variant with V-gene and J-gene trimming of TCR beta chains, and an independent cohort replicated the association. In a later analysis, HLA-associated TCR beta chains were found to be more clonally expanded and to have lower generation probabilities than equally common non-associated chains. According to a later analysis, TCR association rates differed among HLA loci, with DRB1 alleles showing the most associated TCRs and HLA-C alleles showing the fewest. Correlated functional status among segregating V segments might reflect linkage disequilibrium, but an unknown experimental factor could not be ruled out. Assigning TCR associations to individual alleles was difficult when HLA alleles, especially DR and DQ, strongly co-occurred. Presence/absence analyses assumed roughly uniform sequencing depth across donors, an assumption that may not hold. According to a later analysis, parvovirus B19, influenza, CMV and Epstein-Barr virus appeared linked to several top co-occurrence clusters. Approximately 18 rarely observed V segments, including chromosome 9 orphons, were excluded from the earlier analysis of approximately 600 of the donors because counts were too low. Most CMV-associated TCR beta chains appeared to be HLA-restricted in a later analysis, and the HLA associations seemed to be driven largely by CMV exposure. In a later analysis, more than 15,000 TCR beta sequences were associated with specific HLA alleles at a false discovery rate of 0.05. CMV serostatus was the only immune exposure information available for the cohort. Cytomegalovirus status was reported to be diagnosed by the classifier with high specificity and sensitivity in both the original and validation cohorts. A few of the identified cytomegalovirus-associated TCR beta chains were confirmed in vitro to be specific for cytomegalovirus antigens. Because some donors lacked HLA typing at each locus, the association tests relied only on the typed subset. In an earlier analysis of 500 to 650 of the donors, most TCR beta V segments appeared in productive rearrangements about 87% or about 30% of the time, broadly matching IMGT annotations. A cluster of highly shared sequence variants was judged likely to be a technical artifact of the sequencing pipeline. The authors suggested that the approach could potentially be generalized to other disease states and immunological phenotypes. The study gave a list of over 150 TCR beta chains associated with cytomegalovirus. Most TCR sequences were observed very rarely across donors, whereas some public TCRs were present in many individuals. Because the 87-base-pair reads could not distinguish some IMGT-functional V segments, including TRBV6-2 and TRBV6-3, those segments were excluded. A further reported finding was that TCR beta sequences accurately predicted the HLA-A and HLA-B alleles for most subjects in the first cohort. In this cohort, only TCR beta chains were sequenced, and detectable features were limited by the absence of alpha or paired-chain data. A later genetic analysis reported fewer N-insertions in productive TCRs among donors in an Asian-associated ancestry cluster than the roughly 620-donor mean.

The germline V gene sets CDR1 to SQVTM and CDR2 to ANQGSEA. The CDR3 runs 14 amino acids, cysteine and phenylalanine included. Here the CDR3 DNA is all that survives: 42 bases in frame from base 1. The cohort was made up of hundreds of healthy bone marrow donors. At the time of sampling, every cohort member was nominally healthy, though immune exposures that went unrecorded were likely present. The donor was CMV seronegative and was included in the group of several hundred seronegative cohort members. Every donor gave a peripheral blood sample, and the peripheral blood mononuclear cells from that sample were used for TCR beta sequencing. The Qiagen DNeasy Blood Extraction Kit was used to extract genomic DNA from the blood cell samples.

This clonotype was obtained from a man aged 60 to 69 in good health and CMV-seronegative. Sample: PBMCs. This sequence uses TRBV29-1 and TRBJ1-2; a tentative D call is TRBD1 (5 bases match). The DNA sequence is given as TGCAGCGTTGAATCCGCGGGGGTCGTCGATGGCTACCCCTTC. Its product reads: CSVESAGVVDGYPF.